This T cell receptor (beta chain) stems from a study of cytomegalovirus exposure and HLA in healthy donors. The length of the CDR3 is 14 residues. Trimming pared 0 bases from V and 4 bases from J, leaving 9 bases between. CDR1 SGHNT and CDR2 YENEEA come from the germline V gene. A multiplex PCR was run with 60 Vbeta primers and 13 Jbeta primers. The repertoire was sequenced with immunoSEQ multiplex PCR; TCRdb's copy has only in-frame clones and lacks some. The data show roughly 100,000 clones, with 10% seen just once and under 6% held by the top ten. The TCR sequence derives from a man aged 35 to 55 in good health and CMV-seropositive. The J gene is TRBJ2-5, the V gene TRBV11-3; D is unclear. The sequenced sample consisted of PBMCs. The CDR3 loop is CASSLDQRGETQYF. As DNA, the CDR3 is TGTGCCAGCAGCTTAGATCAGAGAGGAGAGACCCAGTACTTC.